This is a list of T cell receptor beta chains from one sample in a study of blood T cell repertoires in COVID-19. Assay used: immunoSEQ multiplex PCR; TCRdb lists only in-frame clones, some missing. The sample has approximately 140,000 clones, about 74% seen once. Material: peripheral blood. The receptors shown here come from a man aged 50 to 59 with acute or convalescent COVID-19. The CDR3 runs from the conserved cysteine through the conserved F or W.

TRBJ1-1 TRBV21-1 CASSKEDRETGWIWNTEAFF
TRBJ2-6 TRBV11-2 CASSFSGLSESGANVLTF
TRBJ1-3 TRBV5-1 CASSGQGEGSGNTIYF
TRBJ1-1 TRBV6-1 CASSEYFGGMNTEAFF
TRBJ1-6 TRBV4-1 CASSKGQGYNSPLHF
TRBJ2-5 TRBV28 CASGAGGLPETQYF
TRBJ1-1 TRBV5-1 CASSLRAMDSVFMNTEAFF
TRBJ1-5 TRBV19 CASSTWTGARNQPQHF
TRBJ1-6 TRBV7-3 CASSLIGGGNSPLHF
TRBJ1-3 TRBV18 CASSPSWEVSGNTIYF
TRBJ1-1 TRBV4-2 CASSQGSGQGFTEAFF
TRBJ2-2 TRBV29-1 CSAITGGRTGELFF
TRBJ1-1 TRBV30 CAWSVRTGGTTGTEAFF
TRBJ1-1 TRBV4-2 CASSQDPTGVPPEAFF
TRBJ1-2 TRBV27 CASSPRTGEYGYTF
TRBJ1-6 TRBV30 CAWRKGESNSPLHF
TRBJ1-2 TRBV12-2 CASRLVTGLNYGYTF
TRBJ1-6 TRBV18 CASSPETGSNSPLHF
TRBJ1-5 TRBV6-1 CASSERQERGYSNQPQHF
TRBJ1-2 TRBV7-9 CASSRTVSEDGYTF
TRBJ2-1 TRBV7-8 CASSLAVGGAYNEQFF
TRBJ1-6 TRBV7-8 CASSSLLTSSPLHF
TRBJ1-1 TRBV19 CASSRRDTENTEAFF
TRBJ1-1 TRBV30 CAWRDQLRSEAFF
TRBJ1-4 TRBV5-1 CASSSRQGRDEKLFF
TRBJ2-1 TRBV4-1 CASSQASGAPHNEQFF
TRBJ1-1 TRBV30 CAWSVHVQTEAFF
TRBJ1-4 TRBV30 CAWSVRSGTATNEKLFF
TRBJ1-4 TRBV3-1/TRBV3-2 CASSQLDSAEKLFF
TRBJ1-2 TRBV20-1 CSASNLLSDYGYTF
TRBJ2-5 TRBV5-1 CASSLGVAGSQETQYF
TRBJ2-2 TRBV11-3 CASSSSGGNTGELFF
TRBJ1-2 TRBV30 CAWQQGIWGGYTF
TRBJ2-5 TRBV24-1 CATSERTSQETQYF
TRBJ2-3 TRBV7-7 CASSLGGRGSTDTQYF
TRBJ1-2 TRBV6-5 CASSLTGGLHYGYTF
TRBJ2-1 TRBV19 CASNRGYNEQFF
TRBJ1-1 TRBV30 CAWSPQGHQILNTEAFF
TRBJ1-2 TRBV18 CASSQFTEAGYGYTF
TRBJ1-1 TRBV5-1 CASSIGQGWGTEAFF
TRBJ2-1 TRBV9 CASSVTITLEDSSYNEQFF
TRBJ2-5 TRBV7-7 CASSLSGGDGETQYF
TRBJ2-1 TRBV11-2 CASSLDLGRTDEQFF
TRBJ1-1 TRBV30 CAWSADSSKAFF
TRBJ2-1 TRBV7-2 CASSLTSGGADEQFF
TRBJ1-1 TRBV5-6 CASSPRGGFLGNTEAFF
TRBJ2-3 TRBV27 CASRAPYRGYTDTQYF
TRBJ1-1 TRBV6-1 CASSETQLNTEAFF
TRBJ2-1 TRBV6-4 CASSDWRGVGEQFF
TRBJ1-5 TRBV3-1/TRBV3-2 CASSQGQGAGQPQHF
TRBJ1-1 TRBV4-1 CASIGIGREMNTEAFF
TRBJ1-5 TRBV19 CASSMGMSSNQPQHF
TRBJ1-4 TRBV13 CASSSRGGTNEKLFF
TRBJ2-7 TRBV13 CASSLGLTGGHHEQYF
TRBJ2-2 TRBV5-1 CASSLGALNTGELFF
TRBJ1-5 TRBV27 CASSLFKGGGENNQPQHF
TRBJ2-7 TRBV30 CAWSTGTSGLEQYF